This T cell receptor beta chain appears in the sequencing data of a study of cytomegalovirus exposure and HLA in healthy donors. Across the study: Previous work identified 90 million to 130 million unique TCR beta sequences from around 200 million T cells.

This clone was counted between two and nine times. It was with 60 Vbeta and 13 Jbeta primers that the PCR ran. TCRdb's copy holds only in-frame clones and misses some; the assay was immunoSEQ multiplex PCR. The sample lists 130,000 or so clones; over 70% were seen once. The CDR3 spans 14 residues. Germline CDR1 is SGHTA and CDR2 is FQGNSA. The V and J ends lost 5 bases and 6 bases respectively, with 16 bases between them. This chain connects TRBV7-2 to TRBJ1-1; tentative D call: TRBD1 (6 bases). The sample consisted of PBMCs. This TCR came from a young woman in good health and CMV-seronegative. This CDR3 is CASSPYTGYPEAFF. The CDR3 coding sequence is TGTGCCAGCAGCCCGTATACAGGGTATCCTGAAGCTTTCTTT.